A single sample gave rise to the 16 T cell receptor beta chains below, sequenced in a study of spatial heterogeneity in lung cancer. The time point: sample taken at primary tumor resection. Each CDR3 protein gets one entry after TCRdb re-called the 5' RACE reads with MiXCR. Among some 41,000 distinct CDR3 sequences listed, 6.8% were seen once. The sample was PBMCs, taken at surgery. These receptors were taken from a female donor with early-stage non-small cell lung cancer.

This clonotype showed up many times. CDR3 nucleotides: TGTGCCAGCTCACCACCTATCAGGGGTTCCTACAATGAGCAGTTCTTC. Translated: CASSPPIRGSYNEQFF. This chain uses TRBV18 with TRBJ2-1, with D perhaps TRBD1 (6 bases). The CDR3 covers 16 residues. The germline V gene encodes CDR1 KGHSH and CDR2 LQKENI. The V end lost 0 bases, the J end lost 1 base, and 10 bases lay between the germline ends.

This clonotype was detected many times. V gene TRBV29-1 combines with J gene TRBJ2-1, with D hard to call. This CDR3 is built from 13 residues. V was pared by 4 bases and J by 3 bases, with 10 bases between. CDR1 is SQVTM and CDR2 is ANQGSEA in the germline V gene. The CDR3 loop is CSVVLTGYNEQFF. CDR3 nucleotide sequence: TGCAGCGTTGTTCTAACGGGCTACAATGAGCAGTTCTTC.

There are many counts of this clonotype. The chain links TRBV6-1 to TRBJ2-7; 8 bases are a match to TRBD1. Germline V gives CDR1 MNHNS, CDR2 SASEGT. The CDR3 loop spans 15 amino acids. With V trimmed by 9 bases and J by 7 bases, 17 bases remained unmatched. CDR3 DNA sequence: TGTGCCAGTCACCCCGACAGGGGCGCTACTAGGGAGCAGTACTTC. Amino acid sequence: CASHPDRGATREQYF.

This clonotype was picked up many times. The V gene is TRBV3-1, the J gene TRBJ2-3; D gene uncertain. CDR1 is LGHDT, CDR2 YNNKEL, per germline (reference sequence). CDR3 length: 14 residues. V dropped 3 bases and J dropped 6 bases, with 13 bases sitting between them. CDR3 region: CASSQGFEVDTQYF. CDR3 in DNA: TGTGCCAGCAGCCAGGGTTTCGAGGTGGATACGCAGTATTTT.

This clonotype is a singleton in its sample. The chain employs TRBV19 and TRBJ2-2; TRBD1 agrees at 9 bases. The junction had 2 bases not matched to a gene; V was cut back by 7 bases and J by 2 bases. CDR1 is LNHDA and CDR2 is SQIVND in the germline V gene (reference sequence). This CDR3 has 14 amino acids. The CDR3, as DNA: TGTGCCAGTAAGGGACAGGGAAACACCGGGGAGCTGTTTTTT. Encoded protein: CASKGQGNTGELFF.

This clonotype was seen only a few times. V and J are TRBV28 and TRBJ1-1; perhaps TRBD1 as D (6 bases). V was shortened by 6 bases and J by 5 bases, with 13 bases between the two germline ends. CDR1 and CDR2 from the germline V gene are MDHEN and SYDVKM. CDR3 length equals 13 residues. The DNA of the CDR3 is TGTGCCAGCAGCGATAGGACAGTGACTGAAGCTTTCTTT. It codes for CASSDRTVTEAFF.

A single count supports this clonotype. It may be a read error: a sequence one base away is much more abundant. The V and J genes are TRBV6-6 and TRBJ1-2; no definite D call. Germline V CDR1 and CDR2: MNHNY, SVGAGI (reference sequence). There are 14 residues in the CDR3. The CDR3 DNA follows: TGTGGCAGCAGTTCCCGGCGGACCGTCTATGGCTACACCTTC. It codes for CGSSSRRTVYGYTF.

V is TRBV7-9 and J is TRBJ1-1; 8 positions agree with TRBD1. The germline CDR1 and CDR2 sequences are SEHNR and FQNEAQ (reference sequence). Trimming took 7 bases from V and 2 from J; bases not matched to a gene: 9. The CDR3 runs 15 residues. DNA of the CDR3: TGTGCCAGCACCAAGGACAGGGTCGGTAACACTGAAGCTTTCTTT. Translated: CASTKDRVGNTEAFF.

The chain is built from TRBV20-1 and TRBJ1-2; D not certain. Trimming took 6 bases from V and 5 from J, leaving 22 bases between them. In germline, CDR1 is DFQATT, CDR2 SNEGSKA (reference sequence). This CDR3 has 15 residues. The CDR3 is CSADVRQSSRYGYTF. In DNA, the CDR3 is TGCAGTGCAGACGTCCGGCAGTCATCCCGGTATGGCTACACCTTC.

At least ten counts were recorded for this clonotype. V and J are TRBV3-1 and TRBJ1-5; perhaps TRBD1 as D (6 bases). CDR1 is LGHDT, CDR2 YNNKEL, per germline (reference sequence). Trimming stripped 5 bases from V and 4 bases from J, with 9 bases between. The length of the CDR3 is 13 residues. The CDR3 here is CASSFDRNQPQHF. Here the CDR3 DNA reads TGTGCCAGCAGCTTCGACAGGAATCAGCCCCAGCATTTT.

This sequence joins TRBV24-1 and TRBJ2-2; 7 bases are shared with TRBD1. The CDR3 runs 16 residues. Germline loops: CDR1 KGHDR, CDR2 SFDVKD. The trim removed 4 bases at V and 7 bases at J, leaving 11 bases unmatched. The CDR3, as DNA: TGTGCCACCAGTGACTCGACCGACAGGGCAGACGGGGAGCTGTTTTTT. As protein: CATSDSTDRADGELFF.

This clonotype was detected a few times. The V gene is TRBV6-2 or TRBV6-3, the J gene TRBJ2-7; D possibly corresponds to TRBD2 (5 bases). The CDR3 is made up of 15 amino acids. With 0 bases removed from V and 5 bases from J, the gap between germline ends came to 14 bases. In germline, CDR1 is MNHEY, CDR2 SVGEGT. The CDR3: CASSYSWPRADEQYF. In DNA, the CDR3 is TGTGCCAGCAGTTACTCGTGGCCGAGGGCGGACGAGCAGTACTTC.

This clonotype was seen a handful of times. CDR3 sequence (DNA): TGCAGCGTCGGACAGGGGAGACAGACCCAGTACTTC. It translates to CSVGQGRQTQYF. This sequence joins TRBV29-1 and TRBJ2-5; 9 bases agree with TRBD1. With 6 bases clipped from V and 6 bases from J, the junction kept 5 bases outside the gene matches. The CDR3 contains 12 residues. Germline lookup yields CDR1 SQVTM and CDR2 ANQGSEA.

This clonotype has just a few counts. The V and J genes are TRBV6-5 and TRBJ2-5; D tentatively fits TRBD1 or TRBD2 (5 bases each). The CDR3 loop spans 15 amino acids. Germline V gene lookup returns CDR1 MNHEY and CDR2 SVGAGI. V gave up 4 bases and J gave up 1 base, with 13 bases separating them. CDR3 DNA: TGTGCCAGCAGTTCCCTGGGACGGCTCCAAGAGACCCAGTACTTC. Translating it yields CASSSLGRLQETQYF.

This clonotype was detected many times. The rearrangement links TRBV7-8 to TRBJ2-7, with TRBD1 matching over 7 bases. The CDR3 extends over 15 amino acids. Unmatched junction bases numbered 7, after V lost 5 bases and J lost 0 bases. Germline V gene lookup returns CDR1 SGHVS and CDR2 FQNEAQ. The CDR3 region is CASSERQGPSYEQYF. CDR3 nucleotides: TGTGCCAGCAGCGAAAGACAGGGACCCTCCTACGAGCAGTACTTC.

The CDR3 loop reads CSVDGTGYGYTF. The DNA of the CDR3 is TGCAGCGTTGACGGGACAGGGTATGGCTACACCTTC. The chain has TRBV29-1 and TRBJ1-2; 9 bases match TRBD1. This CDR3 has 12 residues. Germline V gene data show CDR1 as SQVTM and CDR2 as ANQGSEA. The junction had 1 base not matched to a gene; V was cut back by 3 bases and J by 5 bases.